The present TCR beta chain was sequenced within a study of cytomegalovirus exposure and HLA in healthy donors. Study as a whole: Unique TCRs numbering roughly 85 million, obtained from HLA-typed donors, made up an early data release.

PCR amplification relied on 60 Vbeta primers (plus 13 Jbeta primers). The protocol was immunoSEQ multiplex PCR, while the TCRdb copy is restricted to in-frame clones and leaves out a portion. The table lists about 120,000 clones, approximately 80% of them singletons. From germline, CDR1 is MDHEN and CDR2 SYDVKM. With 3 bases clipped from V and 5 bases from J, the junction kept 5 bases outside the gene matches. CDR3 length equals 14 residues. The specimen was PBMCs. The receptor's source is a man aged 45-60 years in good health and CMV-seronegative. The chain links TRBV28 to TRBJ2-5; 8 bases are a match to TRBD1. The CDR3 DNA is TGTGCCAGCAGTTTCGGTGGGACAGGCGAGACCCAGTACTTC. Residues: CASSFGGTGETQYF.